The 10 T cell receptor beta chains reported below all come from one sample, sequenced in a study of shared clonotypes between healthy human individuals. TCRdb keeps only in-frame clones here, not all; method: immunoSEQ multiplex PCR. Altogether hundreds of thousands of clones are present, about 78% being singletons, with the ten largest covering under 2%. The sample taken for sequencing was memory CD4+ T cells sorted from blood. Noted subset: CD45RA-negative fraction. The receptor set was obtained from a woman aged 25 to 45 in good health.

The chain recombines TRBV7-2 with TRBJ2-7; tentatively, D is TRBD2 (6 bases). V was pared by 1 base and J by 6 bases, with 10 bases between. This CDR3 spans 13 amino acids. Germline CDR1 SGHTA, CDR2 FQGNSA. The CDR3 coding sequence is TGTGCCAGCAGCTTAGGGACTAACGGCGAGCAGTACTTC. This gives the protein CASSLGTNGEQYF.

This chain connects TRBV6-1 to TRBJ2-5; possibly TRBD1 for D (5 bases). The CDR3 is 17 residues long. In germline, CDR1 is MNHNS, CDR2 SASEGT. Trimming shortened V by 2 bases and J by 6 bases, and 22 bases separated the two germline ends. DNA of the CDR3: TGTGCCAGCAGTGAAAGGGCAGGGCTACCCCTATTGAAGACCCAGTACTTC. It codes for CASSERAGLPLLKTQYF.

The V and J genes are TRBV6-1 and TRBJ1-2, with 7 positions matching TRBD1. CDR3 size: 13 residues. Trimming cost V 5 bases and J 2 bases; bases outside gene matches: 2. Germline V gene sequence: CDR1 MNHNS, CDR2 SASEGT. Written as DNA, the CDR3 is TGTGCCAGCAGTATACAGGGGAACTATGGCTACACCTTC. Its translation: CASSIQGNYGYTF.

The genes are TRBV5-4 and TRBJ2-2; perhaps TRBD1 as D (6 bases). The CDR3 loop spans 15 amino acids. Between the trimmed V and J ends, which lost 4 bases and 2 bases, there was a span of 12 bases. CDR1 is SGHNT, CDR2 YYREEE, per germline (reference sequence). The CDR3 DNA reads TGTGCCAGCAGCCAAGGGGGAATCAACACCGGGGAGCTGTTTTTT. Amino acid sequence: CASSQGGINTGELFF.

The V call is TRBV19, the J call TRBJ2-4; D possibly uses TRBD1 or TRBD2 (5 bases each). V was clipped by 4 bases and J by 8 bases, with 12 bases between them. Germline values: CDR1 LNHDA, CDR2 SQIVND (reference sequence). The CDR3 spans 13 residues. The CDR3 DNA reads as TGTGCCAGTAGTAATGGGGGAGCGGACATTCAGTACTTC. It yields the protein CASSNGGADIQYF.

The chain links TRBV27 to TRBJ2-7; 7 nucleotides match TRBD1. Germline CDR1 is MNHEY and CDR2 is SMNVEV (reference sequence). After removal of 2 bases from V and 5 bases from J, the junction contained 21 bases not matched to a gene. This CDR3 spans 19 amino acids. The CDR3 protein is CASSLSGVRRGRLSNEQYF. CDR3 in DNA: TGTGCCAGCAGTTTAAGTGGGGTACGTAGGGGGCGCCTTTCGAACGAGCAGTACTTC.

The V gene is TRBV25-1, the J gene TRBJ2-5; possible D gene TRBD1, 6 bases. Germline V gives CDR1 MGHDK, CDR2 SYGVNS. Deletions cut 1 base from V and 6 bases from J, with 21 bases between. This CDR3 is 17 amino acids long. The CDR3 region is CASSELGLTRGQKTQYF. In DNA, the CDR3 is TGTGCCAGCAGTGAATTGGGTCTCACCAGGGGTCAAAAGACCCAGTACTTC.

The V call is TRBV29-1, the J call TRBJ2-2, with D possibly matching TRBD1 (6 bases). Trimming removed 7 bases at V and 0 bases at J, with 12 bases between. The CDR3 covers 14 residues. CDR1 SQVTM and CDR2 ANQGSEA come from the germline V gene. The CDR3 here is CSAKQGPNTGELFF. In DNA, the CDR3 is TGCAGCGCTAAACAGGGACCGAACACCGGGGAGCTGTTTTTT.

This clone was observed many times. The chain couples TRBV6-6 to TRBJ1-4; D not resolved. Trimming shortened V by 2 bases and J by 7 bases, and 17 bases separated the two germline ends. The CDR3 extends over 16 amino acids. From germline, CDR1 is MNHNY and CDR2 SVGAGI (reference sequence). CDR3 sequence: CASSYRARRAAEKLFF. The CDR3 DNA reads TGTGCCAGCAGTTACCGCGCCCGGCGAGCAGCTGAAAAACTGTTTTTT.

This clone was detected a few times. This chain joins TRBV7-4 and TRBJ2-7, with D maybe TRBD1 (6 bases). The V gene's germline CDR1 is SGHVT and CDR2 SQSDAQ. The CDR3 contains 17 residues. V gave up 5 bases and J gave up 3 bases, with 23 bases separating them. CDR3 nucleotide sequence: TGTGCCAGCAGCCCTCCTAAGGACAGCAAACTTTTCTACGAGCAGTACTTC. It encodes CASSPPKDSKLFYEQYF.